The sequence of this T cell receptor (beta chain) was determined in a study of blood T cell repertoires in COVID-19. Study as a whole: Samples representing acute and convalescent COVID-19 were sourced from the United States, Italy and Spain. PBMCs, B-cell-depleted T cells, or T cells provided the cDNA or gDNA that made up the material.

Germline V gene lookup returns CDR1 LNHDA and CDR2 SQIVND (reference sequence). V lost 2 bases and J 7 bases, leaving 17 bases between the germline ends. The CDR3 consists of 15 residues. As originally analysed: Nucleated cell number was recorded as an estimate derived from reference gene primer amplification. This table comes from immunoSEQ multiplex PCR, and its TCRdb copy is limited to in-frame clones, with some not included. Clonal size and the V and J genes are those of that table, whereas D and trimming came from the DNA. The sample records 90,000 to 110,000 clones, approximately 87% being singletons.

The sample comprised peripheral blood. This receptor was obtained from a woman aged 45 to 65 with acute or convalescent COVID-19. V gene TRBV19 combines with J gene TRBJ1-1, with D perhaps matching TRBD1 (5 bases). The CDR3 reads CASSIKAGTYGEAFF. Written as DNA, the CDR3 is TGTGCCAGTAGTATAAAGGCCGGGACTTACGGTGAAGCTTTCTTT.